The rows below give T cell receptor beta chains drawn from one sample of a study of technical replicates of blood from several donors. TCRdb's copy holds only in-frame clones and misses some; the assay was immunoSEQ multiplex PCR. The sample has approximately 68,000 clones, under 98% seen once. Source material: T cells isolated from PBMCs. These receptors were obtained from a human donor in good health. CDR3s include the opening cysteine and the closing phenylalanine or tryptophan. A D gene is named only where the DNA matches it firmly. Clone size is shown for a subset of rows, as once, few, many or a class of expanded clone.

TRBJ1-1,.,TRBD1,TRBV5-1,TGCGCCAGCAGCCAGGAGACAGGGCTAAACACTGAAGCTTTCTTT,CASSQETGLNTEAFF
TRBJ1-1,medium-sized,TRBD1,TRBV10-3,TGTGCCATCAATGGACAGGGCAACACTGAAGCTTTCTTT,CAINGQGNTEAFF
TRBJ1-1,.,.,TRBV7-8,TGTGCCAGCAGCTTAGGAGAGCTGAACACTGAAGCTTTCTTT,CASSLGELNTEAFF
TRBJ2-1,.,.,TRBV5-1,TGCGCCAGCTCTCTCTCGGGTCCAGACAATGAGCAGTTCTTC,CASSLSGPDNEQFF
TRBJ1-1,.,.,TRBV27,TGTGCCAGCGGTAAACAGGCGTTGGCTTTCTTT,CASGKQALAFF
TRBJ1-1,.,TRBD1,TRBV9,TGTGCCAGCAGCGGATCCGGGACAGGGGGGACTGAAGCTTTCTTT,CASSGSGTGGTEAFF
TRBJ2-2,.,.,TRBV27,TGTGCCAGCAGTACCATAGCGGCAATGAACACCGGGGAGCTGTTTTTT,CASSTIAAMNTGELFF
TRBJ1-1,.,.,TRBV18,TGTGCCAGCTCACACGAAAGACAGACGAACACTGAAGCTTTCTTT,CASSHERQTNTEAFF
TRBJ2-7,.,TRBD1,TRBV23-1,TGCGCCAGCAGGGAACAGGGGAAATTCGACGAGCAGTACTTC,CASREQGKFDEQYF
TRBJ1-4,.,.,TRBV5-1,TGCGCCAGCAGCTTCGATGGTGGCATGGATGAAAAACTGTTTTTT,CASSFDGGMDEKLFF
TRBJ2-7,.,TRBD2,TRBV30,TGTGCCTGGAGTGGAACCAAAAGGACTAGCGGGAGGGCCAAGCCGTACGAGCAGTACTTC,CAWSGTKRTSGRAKPYEQYF
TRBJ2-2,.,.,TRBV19,TGTGCCAGTAGATGGGGTAGCGGGAACACCGGGGAGCTGTTTTTT,CASRWGSGNTGELFF
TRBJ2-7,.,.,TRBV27,TGTGCCAGCAGTTTCGCAGTCTTC,CASSFAVF
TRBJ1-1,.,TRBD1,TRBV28,TGTGCCAGCAGGCAAGGGGGCGAGAACACTGAAGCTTTCTTT,CASRQGGENTEAFF
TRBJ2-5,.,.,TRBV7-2,TGTGCCAGCAGCCAACGACTAGGCCAAGAGACCCAGTACTTC,CASSQRLGQETQYF
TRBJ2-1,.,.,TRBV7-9,TGTGCCAGCAGCCCAGGGGATTGGTACAATGAGCAGTTCTTC,CASSPGDWYNEQFF
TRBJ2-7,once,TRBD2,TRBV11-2,TGTGCCAGCAGCGATAGGGGGACTAGCGGGTCCGAGCAGTACTTC,CASSDRGTSGSEQYF
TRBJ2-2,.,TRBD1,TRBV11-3,TGTGCCAGCAGCCCCCGGACAGGGGATGGCACCGGGGAGCTGTTTTTT,CASSPRTGDGTGELFF
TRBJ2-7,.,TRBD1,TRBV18,TGTGCCAGCTCACCGGTAGGGACAGGTTCTTACGAGCAGTACTTC,CASSPVGTGSYEQYF
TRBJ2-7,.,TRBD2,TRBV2,TGTGCCAGCAGTGTGAGGGCCATACGAGCGGGAGACGAGCAGTACTTC,CASSVRAIRAGDEQYF
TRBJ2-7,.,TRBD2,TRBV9,TGTGCCAGCAGCGTAGGTGCGGGGGGGATCCAGTACGAGCAGTACTTC,CASSVGAGGIQYEQYF
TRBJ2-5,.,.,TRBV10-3,TGTGCCATCAGTGAAGAGGGTATGGAGACCCAGTACTTC,CAISEEGMETQYF
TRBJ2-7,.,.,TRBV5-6,TGTGCCAGCAGCTTCCGTCTTACAGGGTTCAACGAGCAGTACTTC,CASSFRLTGFNEQYF
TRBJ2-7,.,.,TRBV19,TGTGCCAGTAGTATGACTGATTCCTACGAGCAGTACTTC,CASSMTDSYEQYF
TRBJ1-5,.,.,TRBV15,TGTGCCACCAGCATGAGGGGGAAGCAGCCCCAGCATTTT,CATSMRGKQPQHF
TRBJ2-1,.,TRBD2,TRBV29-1,TGCAGCGTCGCCACTAGCGGGAAGTACAATGAGCAGTTCTTC,CSVATSGKYNEQFF
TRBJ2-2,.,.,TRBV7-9,TGTGCCAGCAGCTTAAGCGAGAACACCGGGGAGCTGTTTTTT,CASSLSENTGELFF
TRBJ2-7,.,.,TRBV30,TGTGCCTGGGGAATGAACCAGGTGGACGAGCAGTACTTC,CAWGMNQVDEQYF
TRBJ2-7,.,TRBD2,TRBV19,TGTGCCAGTAGTATTTTTGGCGGGAGTTTGGGTGAGCAGTACTTC,CASSIFGGSLGEQYF
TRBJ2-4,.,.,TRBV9,TGTGCCAGCAGCGTAGGGACGGGAGCGGGCAACATTCAGTACTTC,CASSVGTGAGNIQYF
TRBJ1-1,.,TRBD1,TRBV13,TGTGCCAGCAGCGGCTGGGGACAGATGAACACTGAAGCTTTCTTT,CASSGWGQMNTEAFF
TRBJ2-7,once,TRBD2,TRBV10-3,TGTGCCAGCGGTGATAGCGGGAGAACTTACGAGCAGTACTTC,CASGDSGRTYEQYF
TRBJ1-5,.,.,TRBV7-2,TGTGCCAGCAGCTTAGGGGGCCAGGCGGTTCAGCCCCAGCATTTT,CASSLGGQAVQPQHF
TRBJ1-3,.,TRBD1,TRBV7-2,TGTGCCAGCAGCTTAGTCACAGGGGTTGGAAACACCATATATTTT,CASSLVTGVGNTIYF
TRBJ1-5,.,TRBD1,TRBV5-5,TGTGCCAGCAGCTTGGGACAGGGGTATCAGCCCCAGCATTTT,CASSLGQGYQPQHF
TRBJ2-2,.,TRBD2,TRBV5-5,TGTGCCAGCAGCCGACTAGCGTCTCCCGGGGAGCTGTTTTTT,CASSRLASPGELFF
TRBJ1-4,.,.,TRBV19,TGTGCCAGTAGTATAGTTCAAGTGTACACCACTAATGAAAAACTGTTTTTT,CASSIVQVYTTNEKLFF
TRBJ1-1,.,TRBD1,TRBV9,TGTGCCAGCAGCCCGCGCCAGGGGGGAGTGGCTGAAGCTTTCTTT,CASSPRQGGVAEAFF
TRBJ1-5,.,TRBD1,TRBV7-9,TGTGCCAGCAGCTTTGCGGGACAGGGGAATCAGCCCCAGCATTTT,CASSFAGQGNQPQHF
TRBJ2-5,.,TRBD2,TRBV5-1,TGCGCCAGCAGCTGGGGGACTAGCGGGAGAAGTGAAAAAGAGACCCAGTACTTC,CASSWGTSGRSEKETQYF
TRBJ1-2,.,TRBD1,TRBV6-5,TGTGCCAGCAGTTACTCCGGACAGGGGGCGCGGGGCTACACCTTC,CASSYSGQGARGYTF
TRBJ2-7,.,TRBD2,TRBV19,TGTGCCAGTAGAAACGGGCCTAGCGGGAGTGGCAACGAGCAGTACTTC,CASRNGPSGSGNEQYF
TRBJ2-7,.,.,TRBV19,TGTGCCAGTAGTACAGGGATCCCTTTAGAGCAGTACTTC,CASSTGIPLEQYF
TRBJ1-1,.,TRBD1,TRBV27,TGTGCCAGCAGTTTATCCTACGACAGGGTTTGGAACACTGAAGCTTTCTTT,CASSLSYDRVWNTEAFF
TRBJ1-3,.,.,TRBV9,TGTGCCAGCAGCGTTTCGGGGGACACCATATATTTT,CASSVSGDTIYF
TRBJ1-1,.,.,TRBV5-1,TGCGCCAGCAGCTCGGACAGAGCCTTGAACACTGAAGCTTTCTTT,CASSSDRALNTEAFF
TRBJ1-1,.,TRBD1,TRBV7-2,TGTGCCAGCAGCCCAGGACAGGGGGGATTCATGAACACTGAAGCTTTCTTT,CASSPGQGGFMNTEAFF
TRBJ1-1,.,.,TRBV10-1,TGCGCCAGCAGTGAGTCGGGGGGATTTGTCGGAGCTTTCTTT,CASSESGGFVGAFF
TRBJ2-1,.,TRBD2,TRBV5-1,TGCGCCAGCAGCTCCCCCAGCGGGAGTACGGACAATGAGCAGTTCTTC,CASSSPSGSTDNEQFF
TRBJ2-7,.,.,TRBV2,TGTGCCGGAGGGACAGTTCAGTACGAGCAGTACTTC,CAGGTVQYEQYF
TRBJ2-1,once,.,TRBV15,TGTGCCACCAGCAGAGATTTGGGCCGCAATGAGCAGTTCTTC,CATSRDLGRNEQFF